The 22 T cell receptor beta chains listed next were all sequenced from one sample in a study of T cells after posttransplantation cyclophosphamide (dated by TCRdb to the mid-2010s). The library was prepared using the immunoSEQ multiplex PCR assay. TCRdb took over this immuneACCESS table, retaining in-frame rearrangements with V and J assigned. Such tables are incomplete; in checked studies, under half of the missing clones stem from an unresolved V gene, and the remainder is unexplained. This sample holds 45,000 to 65,000 clones; 85% to 95% were observed only once. About 3.1% of the sample belongs to the ten largest clones. Sequenced material: PBMCs. Receptors originate from a woman in her 30s in good health and a related stem cell transplant donor.

This clone was counted a single time. The V and J genes are TRBV28 and TRBJ2-3; 7 nucleotides match TRBD1. Germline V gene lookup returns CDR1 MDHEN and CDR2 SYDVKM. This CDR3 has 14 residues. V gave up 6 bases and J gave up 2 bases; unmatched junction bases: 5. The CDR3 sequence is CASSEGALTDTQYF. The CDR3 region has the DNA TGTGCCAGCAGCGAGGGGGCCCTCACAGATACGCAGTATTTT.

This chain links TRBV5-4 with TRBJ2-1; D is possibly TRBD1 (6 bases). The CDR3 has 16 residues. Looked up from germline, CDR1 is SGHNT and CDR2 is YYREEE (reference sequence). With 1 base removed from V and 1 base from J, the gap between germline ends came to 12 bases. The CDR3, as DNA: TGTGCCAGCAGCTTGCCGACAGGTCGGTCCTACAATGAGCAGTTCTTC. Amino acids: CASSLPTGRSYNEQFF.

V gene TRBV10-3 combines with J gene TRBJ1-5; 7 bases map to TRBD1. V was pared by 5 bases and J by 0 bases, with 10 bases of the junction left unmatched. There are 17 residues in the CDR3. CDR1 is ENHRY, CDR2 SYGVKD, per germline. CDR3 loop: CAISPIVGQNSNQPQHF. CDR3 DNA: TGTGCCATCAGTCCTATCGTGGGACAGAATAGCAATCAGCCCCAGCATTTT.

V and J are TRBV28 and TRBJ2-5; maybe TRBD2 (6 bases). The V end lost 8 bases, the J end lost 0 bases, and 10 bases lay between the germline ends. The CDR3 has 13 amino acids. The germline gives CDR1 MDHEN, CDR2 SYDVKM. The CDR3 is CASGGAYQETQYF. The CDR3 nucleotides are TGTGCCAGCGGCGGGGCGTACCAAGAGACCCAGTACTTC.

The rearrangement links TRBV10-3 to TRBJ2-5, with 7 bases matching TRBD2. The CDR3 spans 13 residues. The junction had 3 bases not matched to a gene; V was cut back by 8 bases and J by 0 bases. The V gene's germline CDR1 is ENHRY and CDR2 SYGVKD. The CDR3 DNA sequence: TGTGCCATCGGGCTAGCGGACCAAGAGACCCAGTACTTC. Encoded protein: CAIGLADQETQYF.

V usage is TRBV6-5 and J usage is TRBJ2-1; D gene unclear. This CDR3 is 15 amino acids long. Between the trimmed V and J ends, which lost 6 bases and 3 bases, there was a span of 15 bases. Germline V gene data show CDR1 as MNHEY and CDR2 as SVGAGI. CDR3 amino acids: CASSLQWAVYNEQFF. The CDR3 DNA sequence: TGTGCCAGCAGCCTCCAGTGGGCAGTCTACAATGAGCAGTTCTTC.

The J gene is TRBJ2-1, the V gene TRBV7-9; TRBD1 might be the D (6 bases). The CDR3 sequence is 13 residues long. Germline loops: CDR1 SEHNR, CDR2 FQNEAQ (reference sequence). Trimming left V 5 bases short and J 9 bases short, with 14 bases between. CDR3 sequence (DNA): TGTGCCAGCAGCATCACAGGGAACGGTGAGCAGTTCTTC. This sequence encodes CASSITGNGEQFF.

The gene calls are TRBV5-1 and TRBJ2-2, with TRBD1 matching 8 bases. Trimming took 2 bases from V and 1 from J; bases not matched to a gene: 1. CDR1 SGHRS and CDR2 YFSETQ come from the germline V gene. This CDR3 is built from 15 residues. The CDR3 DNA reads as TGCGCCAGCAGCTTAGGACAGGGGAACACCGGGGAGCTGTTTTTT. It specifies CASSLGQGNTGELFF.

V and J are TRBV7-9 and TRBJ1-1, with a weak D call TRBD1 (6 bases). The germline V gene has CDR1 SEHNR and CDR2 FQNEAQ (reference sequence). Trimming removed 4 bases from V and 5 bases from J, with 20 bases in between. This CDR3 has 16 amino acids. CDR3 DNA sequence: TGTGCCAGCAGCTCCTCCTCCGGGACACTGAGGACTGAAGCTTTCTTT. As protein: CASSSSSGTLRTEAFF.

This rearrangement joins TRBV9 to TRBJ2-2, with D tentatively TRBD2 (6 bases). CDR1 and CDR2 (germline): SGDLS, YYNGEE. The CDR3 runs 13 residues. V gave up 6 bases and J gave up 4 bases, with 10 bases separating them. The CDR3 reads CASTSGGTGELFF. The CDR3 DNA sequence: TGTGCCAGCACCTCCGGGGGCACCGGGGAGCTGTTTTTT.

This clone has only a few counts. This chain uses TRBV6-6 with TRBJ2-2; maybe TRBD1 (6 bases). V was shortened by 5 bases and J by 1 base, with 11 bases between the two germline ends. CDR1 MNHNY and CDR2 SVGAGI come from the germline V gene (reference sequence). The length of the CDR3 is 15 residues. The CDR3 nucleotides read TGTGCCAGCAGTCGGGACACCTTGAACACCGGGGAGCTGTTTTTT. Translating it yields CASSRDTLNTGELFF.

The chain links TRBV19 to TRBJ1-5, with 7 bases that match TRBD1. V was pared by 3 bases and J by 4 bases, with 3 bases of the junction left unmatched. CDR3 length equals 14 residues. Germline V gene lookup returns CDR1 LNHDA and CDR2 SQIVND (reference sequence). In DNA form, the CDR3 reads TGTGCCAGTAGTATTAGACAGGGAAATCAGCCCCAGCATTTT. Translation: CASSIRQGNQPQHF.

This chain uses TRBV28 with TRBJ1-2; TRBD1 agrees at 7 bases. V shed 4 bases, J shed 2 bases, and the junction held 7 bases outside the gene matches. CDR3 length: 15 residues. The germline gives CDR1 MDHEN, CDR2 SYDVKM. CDR3 protein: CASSSGTATNYGYTF. The CDR3 nucleotides are TGTGCCAGCAGTTCCGGGACAGCAACAAACTATGGCTACACCTTC.

The V call is TRBV4-2, the J call TRBJ1-2; TRBD1 is a possible D gene (5 bases). Trimming removed 0 bases from V and 7 bases from J, with 12 bases in between. Germline CDR1 and CDR2: LGHNA and YNFKEQ. This CDR3 spans 14 amino acids. DNA for the CDR3: TGTGCCAGCAGCCAAGATTGGCAGGGAAGTGGCTACACCTTC. The encoded protein is CASSQDWQGSGYTF.

The chain has TRBV7-2 and TRBJ1-1; maybe TRBD1 (6 bases). Germline V gives CDR1 SGHTA, CDR2 FQGNSA. The V end was cut by 5 bases, the J end by 6 bases, with 13 bases between. The CDR3 length is 13 residues. The DNA for the CDR3 is TGTGCCAGCAGCCGTCCCGACAGGCCTGAAGCTTTCTTT. It encodes CASSRPDRPEAFF.

As to this clone: The junction does not match germline at one end; this may be a read error. This chain uses TRBV27 with TRBJ2-1; TRBD1 matches at 7 bases. Germline-derived CDR1 and CDR2 are MNHEY and SMNVEV (reference sequence). The CDR3 loop spans 14 amino acids. CDR3 region: CASRFGTAYNEQFF. DNA for the CDR3: TGTGCCAGCCGTTTTGGGACAGCCTACAATGAGCAGTTCTTC.

The chain combines TRBV23-1 with TRBJ1-2; no definite D call. TRBV23-1 is given ORF status, its function remaining uncertain. V lost 4 bases and J 6 bases, leaving 12 bases between the germline ends. This CDR3 has 13 amino acids. CDR3 residues: CASSPTGDHGYTF. The CDR3 nucleotides read TGCGCCAGCAGTCCCACCGGGGATCATGGCTACACCTTC.

The chain carries TRBV18 and TRBJ2-5, with 7 bases lining up with TRBD1. The germline CDR1 and CDR2 sequences are KGHSH and LQKENI. The CDR3 covers 14 residues. V lost 0 bases to trimming and J lost 4 bases; unmatched junction nucleotides: 2. CDR3 bases: TGTGCCAGCTCACCACCAGGGGGCGGAGAGACCCAGTACTTC. It codes for CASSPPGGGETQYF.

V and J are TRBV6-1 and TRBJ1-5; TRBD1 might be the D (5 bases). Trimming cost V 2 bases and J 1 base, with 9 bases left between them. This CDR3 region has 15 residues. Germline CDR1 MNHNS, CDR2 SASEGT. This CDR3 reads CASSELQESNQPQHF. CDR3 DNA sequence: TGTGCCAGCAGTGAATTACAGGAGAGCAATCAGCCCCAGCATTTT.

The chain combines TRBV18 with TRBJ2-7; perhaps TRBD2 as D (5 bases). The CDR3 runs 14 residues. Trimming removed 3 bases at V and 3 bases at J, with 12 bases between. Germline V gene data show CDR1 as KGHSH and CDR2 as LQKENI. CDR3 DNA sequence: TGTGCCAGCTCACCCCCCGCGGGTAGCTACGAGCAGTACTTC. Encoded protein: CASSPPAGSYEQYF. Supplemented by reference TRBV18 and TRBJ2-7, the full variable domain reads NAGVMQNPRHLVRRRGQEARLRCSPMKGHSHVYWYRQLPEEGLKFMVYLQKENIIDESGMPKERFSAEFPKEGPSILRIQQVVRGDSAAYFCASSPPAGSYEQYFGPGTRLTVT.

The chain recombines TRBV6-6 with TRBJ2-2; TRBD1 matches at 7 bases. This CDR3 is 15 amino acids long. The V segment lost 2 bases and the J segment 3 bases; nucleotides outside the gene matches: 3. Germline V gene lookup returns CDR1 MNHNY and CDR2 SVGAGI (reference sequence). The CDR3 here is CASSYRGLDTGELFF. For the CDR3, the DNA is TGTGCCAGCAGTTACAGGGGGCTGGACACCGGGGAGCTGTTTTTT.

The genes are TRBV11-2 and TRBJ2-7; the match to TRBD1 covers 9 bases. CDR3 length: 15 residues. CDR1 is SGHAT and CDR2 is FQNNGV in the germline V gene. The trim removed 5 bases at V and 4 bases at J, leaving 9 bases unmatched. As DNA, the CDR3 is TGTGCCAGCAGCCCCGGGACAGGGTTTATGTACGAGCAGTACTTC. Translation gives CASSPGTGFMYEQYF.